The 17 T cell receptor beta chains below come from one sample, sequenced in a study of blood T cell repertoires in COVID-19. TCRdb's copy holds only in-frame clones and misses some; the assay was immunoSEQ multiplex PCR. The sample holds 200,000 to 250,000 clones; approximately 86% are singletons and the top ten take about 3.1%. The sequencing sample was made of peripheral blood. The receptors were sampled from a woman aged 30 to 39 who had recovered from COVID-19.

The genes are TRBV10-3 and TRBJ1-5; D remains unclear. The ends were cut back, 4 bases at V and 5 bases at J, with 9 bases in the middle. This CDR3 contains 13 residues. CDR1 ENHRY and CDR2 SYGVKD come from the germline V gene. The DNA for the CDR3 is TGTGCCATCAGTGCGGGAACGGATCAGCCCCAGCATTTT. It encodes CAISAGTDQPQHF.

This chain connects TRBV5-6 to TRBJ1-3; maybe TRBD1 (6 bases). The CDR3 runs to 17 residues. Germline CDR1 reads SGHDT; CDR2 reads YYEEEE. V shed 4 bases and J shed 0 bases, with 17 bases lying between them. As DNA, the CDR3 is TGTGCCAGCAGCCTTAGACTTACAGGGAACTCTGGAAACACCATATATTTT. It translates to CASSLRLTGNSGNTIYF. Full variable domain (missing parts from reference TRBV5-6 and TRBJ1-3): DAGVTQSPTHLIKTRGQQVTLRCSPKSGHDTVSWYQQALGQGPQFIFQYYEEEERQRGNFPDRFSGHQFPNYSSELNVNALLLGDSALYLCASSLRLTGNSGNTIYFGEGSWLTVV.

The rearrangement joins TRBV5-1 to TRBJ1-2; 7 nucleotides agree with TRBD1. There are 15 residues in the CDR3. The V and J ends lost 4 bases and 8 bases, in that order; junction bases with no gene match: 14. Germline-derived CDR1 and CDR2 are SGHRS and YFSETQ. The CDR3 sequence is CASSTGQARDTGYTF. In nucleotides, the CDR3 is TGCGCCAGCAGCACAGGACAGGCGCGTGATACGGGCTACACCTTC.

The count of this clone is one. V and J are TRBV4-3 and TRBJ1-1; TRBD1 might be the D (5 bases). The CDR3 runs 14 residues. Trimming removed 0 bases at V and 2 bases at J, with 7 bases between. Germline V gene lookup returns CDR1 LGHNA and CDR2 YSLEER. The CDR3 protein is CASSQEGVNTEAFF. The CDR3 DNA reads TGCGCCAGCAGCCAAGAAGGGGTCAACACTGAAGCTTTCTTT.

This sequence joins TRBV6-5 and TRBJ2-1; 13 bases map to TRBD2. The junction had 5 bases not matched to a gene; V was cut back by 4 bases and J by 8 bases. The CDR3 sequence is 15 residues long. Germline V gene sequence: CDR1 MNHEY, CDR2 SVGAGI. The CDR3, as DNA: TGTGCCAGCAGTTGGACTAGCGGGGGTTTAGATGAGCAGTTCTTC. Protein sequence: CASSWTSGGLDEQFF.

V gene TRBV5-4 combines with J gene TRBJ2-2; possibly TRBD2 for D (7 bases). Germline V gene data show CDR1 as SGHNT and CDR2 as YYREEE (reference sequence). Trimming left V 6 bases short and J 2 bases short, with 17 bases between. The CDR3 consists of 16 residues. As DNA, the CDR3 is TGTGCCAGCAACAGCGGCGGGGGCTCAAACACCGGGGAGCTGTTTTTT. This sequence encodes CASNSGGGSNTGELFF.

V gene TRBV7-9 combines with J gene TRBJ1-4; weak D call: TRBD1 (5 bases). CDR1 and CDR2 from the germline V gene are SEHNR and FQNEAQ (reference sequence). The CDR3 is made up of 17 amino acids. V was cut by 4 bases and J by 5 bases, with 20 bases left in between. For the CDR3, the DNA is TGTGCCAGCAGCTCATCTGAGCGGGACTTGGGGAATGAAAAACTGTTTTTT. Translated, it gives CASSSSERDLGNEKLFF.

The chain carries TRBV12-5 and TRBJ1-4; 8 nucleotides match TRBD1. Trimming cost V 6 bases and J 3 bases; bases outside gene matches: 0. The CDR3 has 13 amino acids. Germline V gene data show CDR1 as LGHNT and CDR2 as FRNRAP. The CDR3 DNA is TGTGCTAGTGGGACAGGGGCTAATGAAAAACTGTTTTTT. Its translation: CASGTGANEKLFF.

V is TRBV6-5 and J is TRBJ1-4, with D perhaps TRBD1 (6 bases). The CDR3 is 14 residues long. Trimming stripped 5 bases from V and 8 bases from J, with 15 bases between. CDR1 is MNHEY, CDR2 SVGAGI, per germline. Written as DNA, the CDR3 is TGTGCCAGCAGTAGGGGGGGACGGGGGGAAAAACTGTTTTTT. It codes for CASSRGGRGEKLFF.

This chain joins TRBV4-1 and TRBJ1-1, with D perhaps matching TRBD1 (6 bases). Between the trimmed V and J ends, which lost 3 bases and 0 bases, there was a span of 14 bases. The germline V gene encodes CDR1 MGHRA and CDR2 YSYEKL. The CDR3 runs 16 residues. The CDR3 loop reads CASSHPTTGLNTEAFF. In nucleotides, the CDR3 is TGCGCCAGCAGCCATCCAACGACAGGACTGAACACTGAAGCTTTCTTT.

The chain is built from TRBV10-3 and TRBJ2-3; D remains unclear. The CDR3 has 12 residues. CDR1 is ENHRY and CDR2 is SYGVKD in the germline V gene. V lost 0 bases and J 6 bases, leaving 4 bases between the germline ends. CDR3 bases: TGTGCCATCAGTGAGTCTGGCGATACGCAGTATTTT. It specifies CAISESGDTQYF.

V and J are TRBV5-1 and TRBJ2-5, with 9 nucleotides matching TRBD1. Germline values: CDR1 SGHRS, CDR2 YFSETQ. The V and J ends lost 6 bases and 1 base, in that order; junction bases with no gene match: 4. CDR3 length: 14 amino acids. CDR3 coding DNA: TGCGCCAGCACCACGGACAGGGGCCAAGAGACCCAGTACTTC. It yields the protein CASTTDRGQETQYF.

The chain carries TRBV6-5 and TRBJ1-3; possibly TRBD1 for D (5 bases). Germline values: CDR1 MNHEY, CDR2 SVGAGI. Trimming removed 7 bases from V and 0 bases from J, with 10 bases in between. The CDR3 is made up of 14 amino acids. The CDR3 loop reads CASTTGFSGNTIYF. CDR3 nucleotide sequence: TGTGCCAGCACCACAGGATTCTCTGGAAACACCATATATTTT.

The chain recombines TRBV7-2 with TRBJ2-4, with TRBD2 matching over 10 bases. The V gene's germline CDR1 is SGHTA and CDR2 FQGNSA. The J segment lost 5 bases and the V segment lost 3 bases, leaving 4 bases of the junction unmatched. This CDR3 has 15 residues. The CDR3 coding sequence is TGTGCCAGCAGCTTCCGGACTAGCGGCGAAAACATTCAGTACTTC. It encodes CASSFRTSGENIQYF.

This chain connects TRBV25-1 to TRBJ1-1; no firm D call. CDR3 length: 15 amino acids. V gave up 5 bases and J gave up 3 bases, with 16 bases separating them. Germline CDR1 MGHDK, CDR2 SYGVNS. This CDR3 is CASSSSRFGDTEAFF. The CDR3 DNA reads as TGTGCCAGCAGTTCCTCCCGATTCGGGGACACTGAAGCTTTCTTT.

The chain combines TRBV19 with TRBJ2-5, with D possibly TRBD1 on 5 matching bases. The CDR3 is made up of 16 amino acids. V lost 5 bases to trimming and J lost 1 base, with 17 bases between them. Germline V lookup: CDR1 LNHDA, CDR2 SQIVND (reference sequence). This chain's CDR3 is CASSPRSQGLQETQYF. The CDR3 nucleotides are TGTGCCAGTAGTCCAAGAAGTCAGGGTCTCCAAGAGACCCAGTACTTC.

The V and J genes are TRBV7-2 and TRBJ2-1; TRBD2 matches at 8 bases. The CDR3 contains 15 residues. Germline assignment: CDR1 SGHTA and CDR2 FQGNSA. V lost 5 bases to trimming and J lost 0 bases; unmatched junction nucleotides: 3. CDR3 region: CASSPTSGSYNEQFF. DNA for the CDR3: TGTGCCAGCAGCCCAACTAGCGGCTCCTACAATGAGCAGTTCTTC. Looking up the rest from reference TRBV7-2 and TRBJ2-1 gives the full variable domain: GAGVSQSPSNKVTEKGKDVELRCDPISGHTALYWYRQSLGQGLEFLIYFQGNSAPDKSGLPSDRFSAERTGGSVSTLTIQRTQQEDSAVYLCASSPTSGSYNEQFFGPGTRLTVL.